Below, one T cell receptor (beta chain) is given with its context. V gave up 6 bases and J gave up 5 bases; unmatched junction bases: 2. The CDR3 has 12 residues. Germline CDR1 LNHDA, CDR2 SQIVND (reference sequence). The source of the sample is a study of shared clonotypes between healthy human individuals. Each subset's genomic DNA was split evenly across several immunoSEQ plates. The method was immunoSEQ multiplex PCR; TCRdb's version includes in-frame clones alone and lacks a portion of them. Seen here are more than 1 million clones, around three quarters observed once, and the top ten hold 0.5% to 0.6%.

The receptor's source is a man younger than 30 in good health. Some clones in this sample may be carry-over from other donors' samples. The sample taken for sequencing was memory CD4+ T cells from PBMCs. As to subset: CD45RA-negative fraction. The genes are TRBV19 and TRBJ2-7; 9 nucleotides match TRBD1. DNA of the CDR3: TGTGCCAGTAGAGACAGGGGGAACGAGCAGTACTTC. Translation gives CASRDRGNEQYF.